This T cell receptor (beta chain) was documented in a study of blood T cells in healthy people across ages. A J-beta primer mix and a sample-barcoded 5' primer were used in a second PCR of about 7 to 12 cycles. TCRdb re-derived calls from the 5' RACE reads in MiXCR, one entry per CDR3 protein. The sample includes 1.5 million to 2 million distinct CDR3 sequences, roughly a third of them seen just once. There are 13 residues in the CDR3. CDR1 is SGHTA and CDR2 is FQGNSA in the germline V gene. Trimming left V 7 bases short and J 3 bases short, with 13 bases between. As for this clonotype: Its specificity is unknown.

Findings and limits, study-wide: Percentage of naive T cells showed a strong correlation with TCR beta diversity.

Isolating PBMCs gave at least 6.5 million of these cells per sample. This clonotype originated in a woman in her 30s in good health. The specimen sequenced was blood. The chain recombines TRBV7-2 with TRBJ2-7; a weak D match, TRBD2 (7 bases). CDR3 in DNA: TGTGCCAGCACCGAAGGGGGGGACTACGAGCAGTACTTC. The encoded protein is CASTEGGDYEQYF.